The present entry profiles one TCR beta chain with its context. The data were taken from a study of blood T cell repertoires in COVID-19. Study details: From the United States, Italy and Spain came samples of acute and convalescent COVID-19. The analysed material was cDNA or gDNA that came from T cells, B-cell-depleted T cells, or PBMCs.

In the original processing: Estimates of nucleated cell counts were drawn from the amplification of reference gene primers. Some clones are missing from TCRdb's copy, which holds only in-frame ones; the method was immunoSEQ multiplex PCR. The V and J calls and clone size are taken from that table; D and trimming were inferred from the DNA. The sample has 250,000 or so clones; less than 90% are singletons. The CDR3 has 13 amino acids. Germline V lookup: CDR1 LNHDA, CDR2 SQIVND (reference sequence). V was trimmed by 0 bases and J by 8 bases, leaving 10 bases between them. This sequence was found in a man aged 25 to 40 with active or convalescent COVID-19. This chain connects TRBV19 to TRBJ1-1; tentative D call: TRBD1 (6 bases). The sample comprised peripheral blood. The CDR3 spells CASSIESGEEAFF. The CDR3 nucleotides are TGTGCCAGTAGTATAGAATCAGGGGAGGAAGCTTTCTTT. The variable domain in full, completed from reference TRBV19 and TRBJ1-1, reads DGGITQSPKYLFRKEGQNVTLSCEQNLNHDAMYWYRQDPGQGLRLIYYSQIVNDFQKGDIAEGYSVSREKKESFPLTVTSAQKNPTAFYLCASSIESGEEAFFGQGTRLTVV.